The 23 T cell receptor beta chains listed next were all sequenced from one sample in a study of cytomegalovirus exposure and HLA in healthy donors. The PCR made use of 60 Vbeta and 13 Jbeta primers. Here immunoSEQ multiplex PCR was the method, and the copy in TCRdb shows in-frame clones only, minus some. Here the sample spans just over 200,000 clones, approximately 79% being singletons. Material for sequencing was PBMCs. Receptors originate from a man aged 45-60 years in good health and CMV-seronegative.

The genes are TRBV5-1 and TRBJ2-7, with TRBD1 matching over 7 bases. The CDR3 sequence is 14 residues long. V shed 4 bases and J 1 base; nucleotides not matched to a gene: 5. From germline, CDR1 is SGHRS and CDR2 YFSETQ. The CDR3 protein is CASSPDRSSYEQYF. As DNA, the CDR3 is TGCGCCAGCAGCCCGGACAGGAGTTCCTACGAGCAGTACTTC. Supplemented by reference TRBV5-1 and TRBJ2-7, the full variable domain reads KAGVTQTPRYLIKTRGQQVTLSCSPISGHRSVSWYQQTPGQGLQFLFEYFSETQRNKGNFPGRFSGRQFSNSRSEMNVSTLELGDSALYLCASSPDRSSYEQYFGPGTRLTVT.

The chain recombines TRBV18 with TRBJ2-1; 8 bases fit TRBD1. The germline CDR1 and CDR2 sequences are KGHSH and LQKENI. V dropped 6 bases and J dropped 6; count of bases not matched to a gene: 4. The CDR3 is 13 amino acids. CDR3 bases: TGTGCCAGCTCCGGACAGGGAGTCAATGAGCAGTTCTTC. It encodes CASSGQGVNEQFF.

The CDR3 loop is CASSIGTGYGYTF. The CDR3 coding sequence is TGTGCCAGTAGTATCGGGACAGGCTATGGCTACACCTTC. The chain recombines TRBV19 with TRBJ1-2; TRBD1 matches at 8 bases. After removal of 3 bases from V and 4 bases from J, the junction contained 1 base not matched to a gene. This CDR3 has 13 residues. CDR1 and CDR2 from the germline V gene are LNHDA and SQIVND (reference sequence).

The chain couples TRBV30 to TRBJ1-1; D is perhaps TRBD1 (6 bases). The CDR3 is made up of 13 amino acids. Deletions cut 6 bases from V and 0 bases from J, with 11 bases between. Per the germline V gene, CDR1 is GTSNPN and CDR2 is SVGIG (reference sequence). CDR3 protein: CACLGQLNTEAFF. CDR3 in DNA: TGTGCCTGCCTCGGACAGTTGAACACTGAAGCTTTCTTT.

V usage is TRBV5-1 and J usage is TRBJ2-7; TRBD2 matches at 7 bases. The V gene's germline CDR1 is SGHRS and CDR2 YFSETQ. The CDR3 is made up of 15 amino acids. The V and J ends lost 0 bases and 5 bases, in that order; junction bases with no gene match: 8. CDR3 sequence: CASSLVGGSGHEQYF. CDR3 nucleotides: TGCGCCAGCAGCTTGGTGGGAGGGAGCGGACACGAGCAGTACTTC.

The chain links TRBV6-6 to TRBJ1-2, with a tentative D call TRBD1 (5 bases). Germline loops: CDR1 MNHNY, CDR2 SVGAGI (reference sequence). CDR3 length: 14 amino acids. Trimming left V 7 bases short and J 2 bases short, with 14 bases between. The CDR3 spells CASTFATVNYGYTF. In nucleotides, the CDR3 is TGTGCCAGCACCTTTGCGACAGTAAACTATGGCTACACCTTC.

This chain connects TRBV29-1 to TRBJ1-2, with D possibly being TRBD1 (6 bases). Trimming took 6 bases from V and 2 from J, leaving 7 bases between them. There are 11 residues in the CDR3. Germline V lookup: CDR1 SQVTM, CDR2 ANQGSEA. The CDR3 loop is CSVTGNYGYTF. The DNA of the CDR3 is TGCAGCGTGACAGGAAACTATGGCTACACCTTC.

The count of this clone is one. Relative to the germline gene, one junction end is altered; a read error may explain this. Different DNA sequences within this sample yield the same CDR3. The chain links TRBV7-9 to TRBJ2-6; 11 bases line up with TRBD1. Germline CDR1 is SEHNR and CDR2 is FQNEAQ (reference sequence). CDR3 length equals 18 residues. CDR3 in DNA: TGTGCCAGCCCACCGGACAGGGGGCATCGTCTTGGGGCCAACGTCCTAACTTTC. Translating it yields CASPPDRGHRLGANVLTF.

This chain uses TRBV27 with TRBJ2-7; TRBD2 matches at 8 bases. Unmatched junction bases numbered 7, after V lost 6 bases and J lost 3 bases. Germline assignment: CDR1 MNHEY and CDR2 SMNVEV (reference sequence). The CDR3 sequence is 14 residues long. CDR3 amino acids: CASSRGGLGYEQYF. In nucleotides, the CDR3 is TGTGCCAGCAGCCGGGGGGGGTTGGGCTACGAGCAGTACTTC.

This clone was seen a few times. Written as DNA, the CDR3 is TGCGCCAGCAGCCAAGAAGGGACAGGGGACCCCTATGGCTACACCTTC. It specifies CASSQEGTGDPYGYTF. This sequence joins TRBV4-1 and TRBJ1-2; TRBD1 matches 10 bases. There are 16 residues in the CDR3. V was clipped by 0 bases and J by 4 bases; unmatched bases: 5. Germline V gives CDR1 MGHRA, CDR2 YSYEKL.

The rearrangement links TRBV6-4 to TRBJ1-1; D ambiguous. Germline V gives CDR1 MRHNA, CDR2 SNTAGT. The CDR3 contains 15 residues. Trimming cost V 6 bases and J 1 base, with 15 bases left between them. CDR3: CASSVSVERNTEAFF. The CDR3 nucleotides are TGTGCCAGCAGCGTAAGTGTTGAGAGGAACACTGAAGCTTTCTTT.

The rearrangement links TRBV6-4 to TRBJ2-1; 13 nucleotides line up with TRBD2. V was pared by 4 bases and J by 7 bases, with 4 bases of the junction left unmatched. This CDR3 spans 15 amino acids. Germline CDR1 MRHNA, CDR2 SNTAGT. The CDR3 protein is CASSGGTSGNNEQFF. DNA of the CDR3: TGTGCCAGCAGTGGGGGGACTAGCGGGAATAATGAGCAGTTCTTC.

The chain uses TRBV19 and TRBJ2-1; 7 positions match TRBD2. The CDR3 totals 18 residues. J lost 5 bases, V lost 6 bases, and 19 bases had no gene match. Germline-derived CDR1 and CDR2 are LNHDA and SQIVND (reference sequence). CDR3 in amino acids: CASRTFIAGLALDNEQFF. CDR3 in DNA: TGTGCCAGTAGGACATTCATAGCGGGCCTGGCACTAGACAATGAGCAGTTCTTC.

The CDR3 here is CASSRQGGVDTQYF. The CDR3 nucleotides read TGTGCCAGCAGCCGACAGGGCGGGGTAGATACGCAGTATTTT. The chain employs TRBV2 and TRBJ2-3; D is possibly TRBD1 (7 bases). The CDR3 loop spans 14 amino acids. The V gene lost 6 bases and the J gene lost 5 bases, with 15 bases spanning the gap. Germline CDR1 and CDR2: SNHLY and FYNNEI.

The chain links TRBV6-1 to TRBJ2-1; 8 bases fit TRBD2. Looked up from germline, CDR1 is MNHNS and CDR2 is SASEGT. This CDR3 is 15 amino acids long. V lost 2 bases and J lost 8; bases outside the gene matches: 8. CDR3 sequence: CASSEMRLAIDEQFF. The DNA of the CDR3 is TGTGCCAGCAGTGAAATGAGACTAGCGATCGATGAGCAGTTCTTC.

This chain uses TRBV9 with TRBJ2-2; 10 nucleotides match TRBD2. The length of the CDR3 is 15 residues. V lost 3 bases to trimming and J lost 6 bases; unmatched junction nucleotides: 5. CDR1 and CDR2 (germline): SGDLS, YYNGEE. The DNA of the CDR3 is TGTGCCAGCAGCGCCGGGACTAGCGCCTCCGGGGAGCTGTTTTTT. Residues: CASSAGTSASGELFF.

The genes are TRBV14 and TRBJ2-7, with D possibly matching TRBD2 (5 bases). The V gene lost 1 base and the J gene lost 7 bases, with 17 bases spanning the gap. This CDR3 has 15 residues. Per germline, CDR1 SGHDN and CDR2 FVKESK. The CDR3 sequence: CASSQVPGVSGEQYF. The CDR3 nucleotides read TGTGCCAGCAGCCAAGTTCCAGGCGTCTCGGGGGAGCAGTACTTC.

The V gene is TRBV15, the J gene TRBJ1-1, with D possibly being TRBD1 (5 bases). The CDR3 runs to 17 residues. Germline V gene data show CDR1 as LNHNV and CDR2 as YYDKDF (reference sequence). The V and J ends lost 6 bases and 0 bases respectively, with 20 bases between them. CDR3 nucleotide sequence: TGTGCCACCAGTAGTAGGGACTCTAGTCGTATGAACACTGAAGCTTTCTTT. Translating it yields CATSSRDSSRMNTEAFF.

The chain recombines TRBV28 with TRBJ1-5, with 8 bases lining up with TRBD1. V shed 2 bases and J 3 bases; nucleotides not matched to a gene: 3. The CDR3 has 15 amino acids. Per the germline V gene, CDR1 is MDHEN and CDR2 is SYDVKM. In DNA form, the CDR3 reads TGTGCCAGCAGTTTAGGGCAGGGGGCCAATCAGCCCCAGCATTTT. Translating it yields CASSLGQGANQPQHF.

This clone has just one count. The CDR3 loop is CASSFAGYNEQFF. The CDR3 DNA reads as TGTGCCAGCAGCTTCGCAGGGTACAATGAGCAGTTCTTC. This chain connects TRBV7-2 to TRBJ2-1; TRBD1 might be the D (5 bases). Germline V CDR1 and CDR2: SGHTA, FQGNSA. This CDR3 is 13 amino acids long. V was clipped by 3 bases and J by 4 bases, with 7 bases between them.

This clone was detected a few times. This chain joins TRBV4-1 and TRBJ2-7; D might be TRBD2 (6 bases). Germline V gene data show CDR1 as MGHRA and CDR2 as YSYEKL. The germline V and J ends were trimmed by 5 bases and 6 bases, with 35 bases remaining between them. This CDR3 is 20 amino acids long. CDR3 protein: CASSRSIVNTRLHKEGEQYF. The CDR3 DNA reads TGCGCCAGCAGCAGGAGTATAGTCAACACCCGCTTGCATAAGGAGGGCGAGCAGTACTTC.

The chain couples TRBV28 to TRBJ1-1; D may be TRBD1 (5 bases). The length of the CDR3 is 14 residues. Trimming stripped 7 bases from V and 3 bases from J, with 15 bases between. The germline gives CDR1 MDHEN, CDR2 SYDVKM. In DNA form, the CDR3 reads TGTGCCAGCACCGAGCCCGGGGGAGACACTGAAGCTTTCTTT. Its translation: CASTEPGGDTEAFF.

This chain's CDR3 is CASSPGLAGVVVEQYF. As DNA, the CDR3 is TGTGCCAGCAGTCCGGGACTAGCGGGAGTAGTGGTGGAGCAGTACTTC. The rearrangement links TRBV6-6 to TRBJ2-7; 14 positions match TRBD2. This CDR3 contains 16 residues. J was trimmed by 7 bases and V by 5 bases; bases with no gene match: 10. Germline V gene data show CDR1 as MNHNY and CDR2 as SVGAGI (reference sequence).